The sequence of this T cell receptor (beta chain) was determined in a study of OX40 agonist ivuxolimab in advanced cancers. Background on the study: Patient treatment consisted of intravenous ivuxolimab administration every 2 weeks at 0.01 to 10 mg/kg. Patients assigned to dose escalation were diagnosed with hepatocellular carcinoma, melanoma, renal cell or head and neck cancer. Of mixed ages from roughly 23 to 80 and averaging about 56 years, the group was roughly 85% male. Antecedent anti-PD-1, anti-PD-L1 or anti-CTLA-4 therapy was permissible, with under 50% having received some.

Some clones are missing from TCRdb's copy, which holds only in-frame ones; the method was immunoSEQ multiplex PCR. The sample has tens of thousands of clones; 78% are singletons. CDR3 length: 16 residues. The junction had 8 bases not matched to a gene; V was cut back by 5 bases and J by 2 bases. Germline-derived CDR1 and CDR2 are LNHDA and SQIVND (reference sequence). The source was CD4+ or CD8+ T cells sorted from blood, collected in a trial of the OX40 agonist ivuxolimab. The source is an adult with an advanced solid tumor such as melanoma, head and neck, liver or kidney cancer. This rearrangement joins TRBV19 to TRBJ2-5; 10 nucleotides agree with TRBD2. The CDR3 DNA sequence: TGTGCCAGTAGTTCACTCCGGACTAGCGGACAAGAGACCCAGTACTTC. Its protein product is CASSSLRTSGQETQYF.